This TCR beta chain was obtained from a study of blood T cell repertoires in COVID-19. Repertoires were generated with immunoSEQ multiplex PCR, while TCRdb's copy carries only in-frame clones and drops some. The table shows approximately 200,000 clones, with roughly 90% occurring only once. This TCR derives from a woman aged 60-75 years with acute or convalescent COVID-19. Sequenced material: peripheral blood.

The CDR3: CASSSPRGQEPNTEAFF. The DNA for the CDR3 is TGTGCCAGCAGTTCCCCCAGGGGGCAGGAGCCTAACACTGAAGCTTTCTTT. The chain is built from TRBV6-2 or TRBV6-3 and TRBJ1-1; 8 bases are a match to TRBD1. The trim removed 4 bases at V and 2 bases at J, leaving 12 bases unmatched. Germline V gives CDR1 MNHEY, CDR2 SVGEGT. The CDR3 covers 17 residues.